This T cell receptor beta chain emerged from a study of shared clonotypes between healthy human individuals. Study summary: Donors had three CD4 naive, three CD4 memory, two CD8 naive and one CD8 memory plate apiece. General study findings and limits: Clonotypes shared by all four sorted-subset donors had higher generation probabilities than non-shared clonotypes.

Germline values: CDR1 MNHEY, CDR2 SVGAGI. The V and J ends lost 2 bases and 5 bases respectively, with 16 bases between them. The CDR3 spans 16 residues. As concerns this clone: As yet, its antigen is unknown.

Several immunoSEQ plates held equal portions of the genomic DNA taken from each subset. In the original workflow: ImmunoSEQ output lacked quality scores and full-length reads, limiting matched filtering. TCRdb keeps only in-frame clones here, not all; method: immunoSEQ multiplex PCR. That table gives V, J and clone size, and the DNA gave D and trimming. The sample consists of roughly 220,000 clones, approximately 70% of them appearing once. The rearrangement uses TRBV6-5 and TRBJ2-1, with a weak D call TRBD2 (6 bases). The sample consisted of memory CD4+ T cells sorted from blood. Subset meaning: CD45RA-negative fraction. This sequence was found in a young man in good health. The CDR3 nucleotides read TGTGCCAGCAGTTACCGGAGGGGATTGGGCGACAATGAGCAGTTCTTC. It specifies CASSYRRGLGDNEQFF.